The rows below give T cell receptor beta chains drawn from one sample of a study of hypomethylating agent response in myelodysplastic syndrome. The method was immunoSEQ multiplex PCR; TCRdb's version includes in-frame clones alone and lacks a portion of them. The table shows more than 3,500 clones, with roughly 80% occurring only once. Here the sequenced sample was bone marrow, taken before or after starting hypomethylating agent treatment for myelodysplastic syndrome (not recorded which). These receptor sequences come from a human donor with myelodysplastic syndrome. The CDR3 runs from the conserved cysteine through the conserved F or W. D genes are given only for firm matches. Clone size is given for some rows only: seen once, a few or many times, or a class if the clone is expanded.

. | TRBJ2-2 | . | TRBV6-4 | CASKGDAYTGELFF | TGTGCCAGCAAGGGGGATGCGTACACCGGGGAGCTGTTTTTT
. | TRBJ2-1 | . | TRBV25-1 | CATARGDEQFF | TGTGCCACCGCCCGTGGGGATGAGCAGTTCTTC
TRBD1 | TRBJ1-2 | . | TRBV15 | CATSRGGTGTNYGYTF | TGTGCCACCAGCAGAGGTGGGACAGGGACGAACTATGGCTACACCTTC
. | TRBJ2-7 | . | TRBV6-5 | CAICQAPSYEQYF | TGTGCCATCTGCCAAGCGCCCTCCTACGAGCAGTACTTC
. | TRBJ2-5 | . | TRBV7-2 | CASSLGEKTQYF | TGTGCCAGCAGCTTAGGGGAAAAGACCCAGTACTTC
. | TRBJ2-3 | . | TRBV18 | CASSPSRTDTQYF | TGTGCCAGCTCACCCTCGCGCACAGATACGCAGTATTTT
. | TRBJ1-2 | . | TRBV27 | CASSPAGGSYGYTF | TGTGCCAGCAGCCCCGCGGGGGGTTCCTATGGCTACACCTTC
TRBD2 | TRBJ2-5 | . | TRBV29-1 | CSVEVAGGPDQETQYF | TGCAGCGTTGAGGTAGCGGGAGGGCCAGACCAAGAGACCCAGTACTTC
. | TRBJ2-2 | . | TRBV28 | CASRPPMGGELFF | TGTGCCAGCAGGCCTCCTATGGGCGGGGAGCTGTTTTTT
. | TRBJ1-1 | . | TRBV2 | CASSKTQMNTEAFF | TGTGCCAGCAGTAAAACTCAGATGAACACTGAAGCTTTCTTT
. | TRBJ1-2 | . | TRBV10-3 | CAISESSGTGYTF | TGTGCCATCAGTGAGTCGTCAGGGACTGGCTACACCTTC
. | TRBJ2-7 | once | TRBV5-4 | CASSFGGTVASYEQYF | TGTGCCAGCAGCTTTGGAGGGACTGTCGCCTCCTACGAGCAGTACTTC
TRBD2 | TRBJ2-1 | . | TRBV2 | CASSEGSGRRNEQFF | TGTGCCAGCAGTGAAGGGAGCGGGAGGAGGAATGAGCAGTTCTTC
TRBD2 | TRBJ2-1 | . | TRBV28 | CASETSGSYNEQFF | TGTGCCAGCGAGACTAGCGGCTCCTACAATGAGCAGTTCTTC
TRBD2 | TRBJ2-7 | . | TRBV7-3 | CASSLGLAGVDEQYF | TGTGCCAGCAGCTTGGGACTAGCGGGAGTCGACGAGCAGTACTTC
. | TRBJ2-7 | medium-sized | TRBV14 | CASSLTTQAEQYF | TGTGCCAGCAGCCTAACGACCCAAGCGGAGCAGTACTTC
TRBD2 | TRBJ2-7 | . | TRBV28 | CASIKRESLGRYEQYF | TGTGCCAGCATAAAGCGGGAGTCACTCGGCCGTTACGAGCAGTACTTC
. | TRBJ2-6 | once | TRBV19 | CASKKGGAGANVLTF | TGTGCCAGCAAAAAGGGGGGGGCCGGGGCCAACGTCCTGACTTTC
. | TRBJ1-6 | . | TRBV4-3 | CASSQDRGASSYNSPLHF | TGCGCCAGCAGCCAAGATAGGGGGGCCAGCTCCTATAATTCACCCCTCCACTTT
TRBD1 | TRBJ1-3 | few | TRBV5-4 | CASSLEGAGGNTIYF | TGTGCCAGCAGCTTGGAGGGGGCGGGAGGAAACACCATATATTTT
. | TRBJ2-3 | . | TRBV5-1 | CASSSFLPAGTDTQYF | TGCGCCAGCAGCTCCTTTCTCCCGGCGGGCACAGATACGCAGTATTTT
. | TRBJ1-3 | . | TRBV7-2 | CASSLVSGSGNTIYF | TGTGCCAGCAGCTTAGTGTCCGGCTCTGGAAACACCATATATTTT
TRBD1 | TRBJ2-1 | . | TRBV9 | CASSPRGDRVGNEQFF | TGTGCCAGCAGCCCCCGAGGGGACAGGGTAGGGAATGAGCAGTTCTTC
TRBD2 | TRBJ2-6 | . | TRBV7-3 | CASSKRTSGRSGANVLTF | TGTGCCAGCAGCAAAAGGACTAGCGGGCGGTCTGGGGCCAACGTCCTGACTTTC
. | TRBJ1-1 | . | TRBV30 | CAWSDVMRQSTHTEAFF | TGTGCCTGGAGTGATGTAATGCGGCAGTCAACCCACACTGAAGCTTTCTTT
. | TRBJ2-7 | . | TRBV15 | CATSRQTGSYEQYF | TGTGCCACCAGCCGTCAGACAGGCTCCTACGAGCAGTACTTC
TRBD2 | TRBJ2-3 | . | TRBV5-1 | CASRPTQLAGGTDTQYF | TGCGCCAGCAGACCTACCCAACTAGCGGGAGGTACAGATACGCAGTATTTT
. | TRBJ2-1 | . | TRBV7-2 | CASSPTSASYNEQFF | TGTGCCAGCAGCCCCACTAGTGCCTCCTACAATGAGCAGTTCTTC
TRBD2 | TRBJ2-1 | . | TRBV7-9 | CASSIREGPYNEQFF | TGTGCCAGCAGCATCCGGGAGGGGCCCTACAATGAGCAGTTCTTC
. | TRBJ2-5 | . | TRBV19 | CASSIGGASQETQYF | TGTGCCAGTAGTATAGGGGGGGCGTCCCAAGAGACCCAGTACTTC
. | TRBJ2-1 | . | TRBV7-2 | CASSLDSRGQFF | TGTGCCAGCAGCTTAGATTCCAGGGGGCAGTTCTTC
TRBD2 | TRBJ2-1 | . | TRBV6-1 | CASSEGVGRARNEQFF | TGTGCCAGCAGTGAAGGTGTCGGGAGGGCCCGAAATGAGCAGTTCTTC
TRBD2 | TRBJ2-3 | . | TRBV7-2 | CASSLRRTSGSATDTQYF | TGTGCCAGCAGCTTAAGGCGTACTAGCGGGAGTGCAACAGATACGCAGTATTTT
. | TRBJ1-1 | few | TRBV18 | CASSPSGMNTEAFF | TGTGCCAGCTCACCATCAGGAATGAACACTGAAGCTTTCTTT
TRBD1 | TRBJ2-3 | once | TRBV28 | CASSSLGQGVADTQYF | TGTGCCAGCAGTTCTCTGGGACAGGGGGTTGCAGATACGCAGTATTTT
TRBD1 | TRBJ1-1 | . | TRBV28 | CASSGMGQGNTEAFF | TGTGCCAGCAGCGGTATGGGACAGGGGAACACTGAAGCTTTCTTT